These T cell receptor beta chains were read from a single sample in a study of immune evolution from preneoplasia to lung adenocarcinoma. Here immunoSEQ multiplex PCR was the method, and the copy in TCRdb shows in-frame clones only, minus some. The sample shows about 5,700 clones, around 80% of them seen only once. Sequencing used FFPE adjacent normal lung tissue. These receptors originate from a person between 70 and 80 years old with lung adenocarcinoma. Each CDR3 is given with its conserved first and last residue. Fields, in order: clone size, CDR3 length, D gene, V gene, J gene, CDR3 DNA, CDR3 protein. The D gene is left open where the match is weak. Rows give clone size only sometimes, using once, few, many, or a class for an expanded clone.

>few|15|.|TRBV27|TRBJ2-7
TGTGCCAGCAGTTTATCGTGGGGGCTCTCCTACGAGCAGTACTTC
CASSLSWGLSYEQYF
>few|17|.|TRBV9|TRBJ2-1
TGTGCCAGCAGCGTAGCTGATGGGAGCGGTGTAAGGAATGAGCAGTTCTTC
CASSVADGSGVRNEQFF
>.|14|TRBD2|TRBV27|TRBJ2-1
TGTGCCAGCAGTTTCTCGACTAGCCGGAATGAGCAGTTCTTC
CASSFSTSRNEQFF
>.|12|TRBD1|TRBV29-1|TRBJ1-6
TGCAGCGTTTGGACAGGGAATTCACCCCTCCACTTT
CSVWTGNSPLHF
>.|13|.|TRBV9|TRBJ2-3
TGTGCCAGCAGCGTAGGACTACTTGATACGCAGTATTTT
CASSVGLLDTQYF
>.|15|.|TRBV7-8|TRBJ1-1
TGTGCCAGCAGCTTAGATCACGACCCCGACACTGAAGCTTTCTTT
CASSLDHDPDTEAFF
>.|12|TRBD2|TRBV6-6|TRBJ2-5
TGTGCCACCGAGGGGCGGGAGGAGACCCAGTACTTC
CATEGREETQYF
>.|13|.|TRBV28|TRBJ1-5
TGTGCCAGCAGTCCCGGACAATCCCAGCCCCAGCATTTT
CASSPGQSQPQHF
>.|18|.|TRBV7-3|TRBJ1-1
TGTGCCAGCAGCTTATCCCCCGCGGGAAGATTCTCGAACACTGAAGCTTTCTTT
CASSLSPAGRFSNTEAFF
>.|15|TRBD1|TRBV28|TRBJ1-1
TGTGCCAGCAGTTTAAACAGGGGGCGGATCTCTGGAGCTTTCTTT
CASSLNRGRISGAFF
>once|15|.|TRBV5-1|TRBJ2-4
TGCGCCAGCAGCTTGGATGGACAGAGAGTCGCAATTCAGTACTTC
CASSLDGQRVAIQYF
>.|15|.|TRBV7-8|TRBJ2-1
TGTGCCAGCAGCTACCGGGTCCGAACGGACGATGAGCAGTTCTTC
CASSYRVRTDDEQFF
>.|15|.|TRBV28|TRBJ1-2
TGTGCCAGCAGTCCCAGCCAGGGGCCATATCGGGGCTACACCTTC
CASSPSQGPYRGYTF
>.|16|.|TRBV18|TRBJ1-3
TGTGCCAGCTCCCGCTCCCGGGGAAACTCTGGAAACACCATATATTTT
CASSRSRGNSGNTIYF